This passage covers 23 T cell receptor beta chains from one sample sequenced in a study of blood T cells in healthy people across ages. Primed by a sample-barcoded 5' primer and a J-beta primer mix, a second PCR proceeded for 7 to 11 cycles. TCRdb itself ran the 5' RACE reads through MiXCR, one entry per CDR3 protein. Of about 1.6 million distinct CDR3 sequences in the sample, roughly 30% were seen once. Sequencing used blood. The receptors were sampled from a woman aged 30 to 39 in good health.

In its sample, this clonotype was seen many times. This chain connects TRBV6-1 to TRBJ1-2; TRBD1 aligns across 9 bases. CDR1 is MNHNS and CDR2 is SASEGT in the germline V gene. Trimming took 4 bases from V and 10 from J; bases not matched to a gene: 4. The CDR3 runs to 12 residues. CDR3 coding DNA: TGTGCCAGCAGTGCGGGACAGGGTCTCTACACCTTC. Translated: CASSAGQGLYTF.

This sequence joins TRBV2 and TRBJ2-3; maybe TRBD2 (6 bases). The CDR3 sequence is 12 residues long. Germline V gene data show CDR1 as SNHLY and CDR2 as FYNNEI. V was clipped by 6 bases and J by 10 bases, with 14 bases between them. The CDR3 coding sequence is TGTGCCAGCAGAGCGACTAGTACTGCGCAGTATTTT. It specifies CASRATSTAQYF.

This chain connects TRBV20-1 to TRBJ2-5; D possibly corresponds to TRBD1 (5 bases). Germline CDR1 DFQATT, CDR2 SNEGSKA (reference sequence). V lost 6 bases, J lost 4 bases, and 15 bases lay in between. The CDR3 runs 13 residues. The DNA of the CDR3 is TGCAGTGCAGTACCGGCTAGGGGAGAGACCCAGTACTTC. Amino acid sequence: CSAVPARGETQYF.

This clonotype was detected a few times. The gene calls are TRBV7-8 and TRBJ1-2; weak D call: TRBD1 (5 bases). The germline CDR1 and CDR2 sequences are SGHVS and FQNEAQ. There are 15 residues in the CDR3. Deletions cut 0 bases from V and 4 bases from J, with 12 bases between. CDR3 sequence (DNA): TGTGCCAGCAGCTTAGCCCCCGGGGGATTCTATGGCTACACCTTC. It encodes CASSLAPGGFYGYTF.

The gene calls are TRBV19 and TRBJ1-2; no clear D gene. Germline CDR1 reads LNHDA; CDR2 reads SQIVND (reference sequence). Deletions cut 4 bases from V and 4 bases from J, with 19 bases between. This CDR3 region has 16 residues. The CDR3 here is CASSTVMRQYGYGYTF. The DNA of the CDR3 is TGTGCCAGTAGTACGGTTATGAGACAATATGGCTATGGCTACACCTTC.

This clonotype was seen at least ten times. The chain uses TRBV20-1 and TRBJ2-5; possibly TRBD2 for D (5 bases). Germline values: CDR1 DFQATT, CDR2 SNEGSKA (reference sequence). With 1 base removed from V and 2 bases from J, the gap between germline ends came to 11 bases. The CDR3 loop spans 14 amino acids. This chain's CDR3 is CSARVAGLQETQYF. As DNA, the CDR3 is TGCAGTGCTAGAGTTGCGGGCCTACAAGAGACCCAGTACTTC.

In this sample, this clonotype turned up a few times. The rearrangement links TRBV28 to TRBJ2-1; D gene unclear. CDR3 size: 14 residues. Germline V gives CDR1 MDHEN, CDR2 SYDVKM. Trimming shortened V by 6 bases and J by 5 bases, and 14 bases separated the two germline ends. The CDR3 DNA reads TGTGCCAGCAGCTCCCGAGGAGCCAACAATGAGCAGTTCTTC. Amino acid sequence: CASSSRGANNEQFF. The full variable domain, completed using reference TRBV28 and TRBJ2-1, is DVKVTQSSRYLVKRTGEKVFLECVQDMDHENMFWYRQDPGLGLRLIYFSYDVKMKEKGDIPEGYSVSREKKERFSLILESASTNQTSMYLCASSSRGANNEQFFGPGTRLTVL.

This clonotype was observed a single time. This may arise from a read error, as a much more abundant clone is one base away. The V gene is TRBV5-1, the J gene TRBJ2-3; 8 bases are a match to TRBD1. CDR1 SGHRS and CDR2 YFSETQ come from the germline V gene. The CDR3 is made up of 15 amino acids. CDR3 DNA sequence: TGCGCCAGCAGCTCAGGGACAGGCCGCACAGATGCGCAGTATTTT. Protein product: CASSSGTGRTDAQYF.

V gene TRBV9 combines with J gene TRBJ2-2, with TRBD2 matching over 9 bases. Trimming cost V 2 bases and J 2 bases; bases outside gene matches: 4. Germline V gene lookup returns CDR1 SGDLS and CDR2 YYNGEE. CDR3 size: 16 residues. CDR3 amino acids: CASSVKLAGNTGELFF. CDR3 DNA sequence: TGTGCCAGCAGCGTGAAACTAGCGGGTAACACCGGGGAGCTGTTTTTT. The full variable domain, rest sourced from reference TRBV9 and TRBJ2-2, is DSGVTQTPKHLITATGQRVTLRCSPRSGDLSVYWYQQSLDQGLQFLIQYYNGEERAKGNILERFSAQQFPDLHSELNLSSLELGDSALYFCASSVKLAGNTGELFFGEGSRLTVL.

This clonotype appeared a few times. CDR3 amino acids: CASSVLGQTTDTQYF. The CDR3 region has the DNA TGTGCCAGCAGTGTCCTTGGACAGACCACAGATACGCAGTATTTT. The rearrangement uses TRBV6-1 and TRBJ2-3, with a weak D call TRBD1 (6 bases). V lost 4 bases, J lost 2 bases, and 13 bases lay in between. The CDR3 has 15 residues. Germline V gene lookup returns CDR1 MNHNS and CDR2 SASEGT.

V is TRBV19 and J is TRBJ2-1; TRBD2 aligns across 8 bases. Germline V gene data show CDR1 as LNHDA and CDR2 as SQIVND (reference sequence). This CDR3 has 18 residues. With V trimmed by 0 bases and J by 8 bases, 15 bases remained unmatched. The CDR3 here is CASSIDLLPGGPLDEQFF. The CDR3 DNA is TGTGCCAGTAGTATAGATCTATTGCCGGGGGGGCCCCTTGATGAGCAGTTCTTC.

This clonotype was seen repeatedly, ten times or more. The chain has TRBV3-1 and TRBJ2-3; 8 bases match TRBD2. The J segment lost 4 bases and the V segment lost 4 bases, leaving 7 bases of the junction unmatched. CDR3 length: 15 residues. Germline CDR1 is LGHDT and CDR2 is YNNKEL (reference sequence). The DNA for the CDR3 is TGTGCCAGCAGCCCCACGGGGGGGCCATCAGATACGCAGTATTTT. The encoded protein is CASSPTGGPSDTQYF.

The chain has TRBV6-1 and TRBJ2-5, with D perhaps matching TRBD2 (6 bases). The CDR3 totals 16 residues. With 2 bases removed from V and 1 base from J, the gap between germline ends came to 14 bases. From germline, CDR1 is MNHNS and CDR2 SASEGT. The CDR3 nucleotides are TGTGCCAGCAGTGAACGTTCGGGACTGATCCAAGAGACCCAGTACTTC. This codes for CASSERSGLIQETQYF.

This clonotype occurred a few times. The J gene is TRBJ2-5, the V gene TRBV20-1; 9 positions match TRBD2. Germline V gene data show CDR1 as DFQATT and CDR2 as SNEGSKA (reference sequence). The CDR3 is 14 residues long. V lost 3 bases and J lost 5; bases outside the gene matches: 7. Written as DNA, the CDR3 is TGCAGTGCTAGGGGCGGGGGGGCGGTGGAGACCCAGTACTTC. Its translation: CSARGGGAVETQYF.

The chain has TRBV20-1 and TRBJ2-5, with D maybe TRBD2 (6 bases). The end of the DNA is better explained by TRBJ2-7, so the J call may be wrong. Germline CDR1 DFQATT, CDR2 SNEGSKA (reference sequence). The CDR3 contains 15 residues. CDR3 residues: CSARGIPGETYEQYF. CDR3 coding DNA: TGCAGTGCTAGAGGAATCCCGGGGGAAACCTACGAGCAGTACTTC.

V gene TRBV6-5 combines with J gene TRBJ2-5; TRBD1 matches at 7 bases. J was trimmed by 2 bases and V by 3 bases; bases with no gene match: 3. The CDR3 length is 14 residues. CDR1 and CDR2 from the germline V gene are MNHEY and SVGAGI. This CDR3 reads CASSYQGQQETQYF. Written as DNA, the CDR3 is TGTGCCAGCAGTTATCAGGGACAGCAAGAGACCCAGTACTTC.

This clonotype was counted only a few times. The V call is TRBV3-1, the J call TRBJ2-3, with a tentative D call TRBD2 (6 bases). Trimming cost V 7 bases and J 0 bases, with 17 bases left between them. The CDR3 spans 16 residues. Germline lookup yields CDR1 LGHDT and CDR2 YNNKEL (reference sequence). The CDR3 region has the DNA TGTGCCAGCACTTCGGACTGGCGGGGAAGCACAGATACGCAGTATTTT. Its protein is CASTSDWRGSTDTQYF.

This sequence joins TRBV9 and TRBJ2-3; 8 bases match TRBD2. The V gene end was trimmed by 2 bases and the J gene end by 5 bases; junction bases not matched to a gene: 4. This CDR3 has 14 residues. Germline V gene sequence: CDR1 SGDLS, CDR2 YYNGEE. This CDR3 reads CASSVGTSKDTQYF. The CDR3 DNA follows: TGTGCCAGCAGCGTCGGGACTAGTAAAGATACGCAGTATTTT.

This chain uses TRBV11-1 with TRBJ2-5; D possibly uses TRBD1 or TRBD2 (5 bases each). The CDR3 sequence is 15 residues long. V gave up 7 bases and J gave up 2 bases, with 17 bases separating them. Germline V gives CDR1 SGHAT, CDR2 FQDESV (reference sequence). The CDR3 region is CASTSRSGHQETQYF. The CDR3 DNA reads as TGTGCCAGCACCAGCCGGTCGGGGCATCAAGAGACCCAGTACTTC.

This clonotype has a handful of counts. The genes are TRBV4-1 and TRBJ2-2; TRBD1 agrees at 10 bases. The V gene's germline CDR1 is MGHRA and CDR2 YSYEKL. The V and J ends lost 0 bases and 7 bases, in that order; junction bases with no gene match: 8. The CDR3 sequence is 17 residues long. This CDR3 reads CASSQDTTGGEGGELFF. In DNA, the CDR3 is TGCGCCAGCAGCCAAGATACGACAGGGGGCGAAGGCGGGGAGCTGTTTTTT.

This clonotype showed up just a few times. The chain employs TRBV29-1 and TRBJ1-1; TRBD1 is a possible D gene (6 bases). Germline values: CDR1 SQVTM, CDR2 ANQGSEA. This CDR3 region has 14 residues. V was clipped by 5 bases and J by 1 base, with 14 bases between them. The CDR3 DNA reads TGCAGCGTTAGTTCGGACAGCAGGAACACTGAAGCTTTCTTT. Encoded protein: CSVSSDSRNTEAFF.

With respect to this clonotype: Just one base apart from a much larger clone, this may be a read error. The chain has TRBV6-6 and TRBJ2-7; 7 bases are shared with TRBD2. The CDR3 has 14 residues. Germline loops: CDR1 MNHNY, CDR2 SVGAGI (reference sequence). In nucleotides, the CDR3 is TGTGCCAGCAGTTACTCGGGGGGGACCTACGAGCGGTACTTC. Translating it yields CASSYSGGTYERYF.

As to this clonotype: A single base separates this from a much larger clone, so it may be a read error. The chain employs TRBV29-1 and TRBJ1-2; 7 positions match TRBD1. The germline V gene encodes CDR1 SQVTM and CDR2 ANQGSEA. The V segment lost 5 bases and the J segment 4 bases; nucleotides outside the gene matches: 10. This CDR3 has 14 residues. CDR3 coding DNA: TGCAGCGTTACAAGAGAACAGGGGTTCTATGGCTACACCTTC. Translated: CSVTREQGFYGYTF. The variable domain in full, with the rest retrieved from reference TRBV29-1 and TRBJ1-2, is SAVISQKPSRDICQRGTSLTIQCQVDSQVTMMFWYRQQPGQSLTLIATANQGSEATYESGFVIDKFPISRPNLTFSTLTVSNMSPEDSSIYLCSVTREQGFYGYTFGSGTRLTVV.